This record concerns one TCR beta chain sequence. The antigen remains undetermined. At one of its ends the junction is not consistent with the germline gene, which may arise from a read error. Expressed TCRB transcripts were sequenced because the entire RNA isolate underwent reverse transcription. Sequencing was performed with immunoSEQ multiplex PCR; in TCRdb, only in-frame clones are kept and a portion is missing. In the table there are 500,000 to 700,000 clones, around 15% of which are singletons. These data originate in a study of beta chain features in type 1 diabetes. General study points: The VDJ junctions of type 1 diabetes patients carried fewer insertions and more deletions. Sampled from patients, naive, central memory and Treg TCRB repertoires appeared more similar than those sampled from healthy donors.

The CDR3 loop spans 10 amino acids. Looked up from germline, CDR1 is SNHLY and CDR2 is FYNNEI. The sequencing input was naive CD4+ T cells from blood. The receptor was isolated from a young man in good health. This chain joins TRBV2 and TRBJ1-2; TRBD1 is a possible D gene (5 bases). The chain's CDR3 is CASRRLQAYF. The DNA of the CDR3 is TGTGCCAGCCGACGGTTACAGGCCTACTTC.